This TCR beta chain comes out of a study of beta chain features in type 1 diabetes. Study outcomes and limitations: Type 1 diabetes patients showed a moderate but significant shortening of TCRB CDR3s in all four CD4+ subsets. A pattern of fewer insertions and more deletions at VDJ junctions was seen in type 1 diabetes patients.

Expressed TCRB transcripts were sequenced because the isolated RNA had all been reverse transcribed beforehand. Data came from immunoSEQ multiplex PCR; TCRdb stores just in-frame clones and leaves some out. There are 120,000 or so clones in the sample; roughly 17% occur only once, and 2.6% lies in the top ten. Stem cell-like memory, regulatory, central memory and naive CD4+ cells were sorted via CD45RO/CCR7/CD25/CD127/CD95/CD27. V trimming: 4 bases; J trimming: 1 base; junction bases outside the gene matches: 4. Germline CDR1 and CDR2: SGHNT and YYREEE (reference sequence). The length of the CDR3 is 15 residues. This clone has ten or more counts. The antigen remains undetermined.

This receptor was obtained from a man aged 18 to 30 with type 1 diabetes. What was sequenced was central memory CD4+ T cells from blood. The chain combines TRBV5-4 with TRBJ2-3, with 9 nucleotides matching TRBD2. CDR3: CASSPSGDGTDTQYF. The CDR3 DNA follows: TGTGCCAGCAGCCCTAGCGGGGATGGCACAGATACGCAGTATTTT.